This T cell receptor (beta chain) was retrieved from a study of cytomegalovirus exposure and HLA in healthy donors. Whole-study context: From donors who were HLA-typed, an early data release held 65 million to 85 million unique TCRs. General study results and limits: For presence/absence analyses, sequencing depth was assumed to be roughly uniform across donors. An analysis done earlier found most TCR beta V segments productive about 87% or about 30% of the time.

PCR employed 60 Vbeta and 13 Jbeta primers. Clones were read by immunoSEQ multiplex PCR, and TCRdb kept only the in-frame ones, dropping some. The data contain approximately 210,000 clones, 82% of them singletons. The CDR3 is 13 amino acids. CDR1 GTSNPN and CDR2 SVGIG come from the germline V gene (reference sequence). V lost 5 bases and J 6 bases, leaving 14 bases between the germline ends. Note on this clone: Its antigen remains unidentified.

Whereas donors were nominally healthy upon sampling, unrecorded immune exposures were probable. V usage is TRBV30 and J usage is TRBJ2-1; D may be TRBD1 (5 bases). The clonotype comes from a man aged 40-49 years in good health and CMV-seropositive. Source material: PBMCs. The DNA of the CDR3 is TGTGCCTGGGGGTGGGGCAGCCTCAATGAGCAGTTCTTC. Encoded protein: CAWGWGSLNEQFF.